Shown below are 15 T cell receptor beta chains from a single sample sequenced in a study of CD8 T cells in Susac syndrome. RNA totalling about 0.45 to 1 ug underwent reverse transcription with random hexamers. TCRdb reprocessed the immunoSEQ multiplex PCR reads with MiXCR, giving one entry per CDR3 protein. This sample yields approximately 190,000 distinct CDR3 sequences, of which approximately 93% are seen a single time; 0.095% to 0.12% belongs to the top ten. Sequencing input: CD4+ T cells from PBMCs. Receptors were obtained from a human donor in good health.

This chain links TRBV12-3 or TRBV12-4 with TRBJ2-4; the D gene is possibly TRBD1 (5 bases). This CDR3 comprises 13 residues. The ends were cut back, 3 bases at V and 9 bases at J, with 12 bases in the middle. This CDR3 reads CASSLGQASIQYF. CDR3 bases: TGTGCCAGCAGTTTGGGGCAGGCGAGCATTCAGTACTTC.

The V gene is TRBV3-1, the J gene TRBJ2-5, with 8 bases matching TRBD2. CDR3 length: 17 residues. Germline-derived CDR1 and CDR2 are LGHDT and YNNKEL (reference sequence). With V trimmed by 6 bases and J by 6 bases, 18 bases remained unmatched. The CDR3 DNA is TGTGCCAGCAGTCGATCCTTAGCGGGGCCCCTTATTAAGACCCAGTACTTC. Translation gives CASSRSLAGPLIKTQYF.

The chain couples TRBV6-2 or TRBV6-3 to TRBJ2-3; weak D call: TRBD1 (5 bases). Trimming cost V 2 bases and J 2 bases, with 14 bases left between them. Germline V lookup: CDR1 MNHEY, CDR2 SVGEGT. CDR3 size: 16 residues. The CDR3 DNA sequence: TGTGCCAGCAGTTACCCCAACAGGATTACCACAGATACGCAGTATTTT. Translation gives CASSYPNRITTDTQYF.

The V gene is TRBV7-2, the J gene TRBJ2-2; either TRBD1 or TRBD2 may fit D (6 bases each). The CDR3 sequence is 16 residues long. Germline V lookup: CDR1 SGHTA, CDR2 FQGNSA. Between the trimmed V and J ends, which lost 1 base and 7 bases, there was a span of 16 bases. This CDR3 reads CASSLGGAVSYGELFF. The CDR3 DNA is TGTGCCAGCAGCTTAGGGGGGGCAGTTTCCTACGGGGAGCTGTTTTTT.

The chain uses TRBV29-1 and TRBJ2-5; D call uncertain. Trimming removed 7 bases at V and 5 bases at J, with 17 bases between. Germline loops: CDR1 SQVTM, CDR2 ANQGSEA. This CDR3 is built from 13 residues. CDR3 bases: TGCAGCGCACACTCTAGGGCGGAGGAGACCCAGTACTTC. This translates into CSAHSRAEETQYF.

CDR3 in amino acids: CASSKGSSTDTQYF. The CDR3 DNA follows: TGCGCCAGCAGCAAGGGGTCAAGCACAGATACGCAGTATTTT. The chain is built from TRBV5-1 and TRBJ2-3; a weak D match, TRBD1 (5 bases). This CDR3 contains 14 residues. Germline V lookup: CDR1 SGHRS, CDR2 YFSETQ. V was shortened by 4 bases and J by 0 bases, with 9 bases between the two germline ends.

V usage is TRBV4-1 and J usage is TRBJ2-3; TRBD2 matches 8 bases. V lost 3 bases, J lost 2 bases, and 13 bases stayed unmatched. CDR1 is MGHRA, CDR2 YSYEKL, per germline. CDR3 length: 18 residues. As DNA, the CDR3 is TGCGCCAGCAGCCACCATCGCCCGGAGCGGGGGTACACAGATACGCAGTATTTT. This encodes CASSHHRPERGYTDTQYF.

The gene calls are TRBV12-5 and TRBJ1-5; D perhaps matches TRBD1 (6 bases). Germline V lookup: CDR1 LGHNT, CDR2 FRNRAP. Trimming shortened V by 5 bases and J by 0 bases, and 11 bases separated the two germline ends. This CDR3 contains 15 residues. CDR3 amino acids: CASGGQCYSNQPQHF. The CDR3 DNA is TGTGCTAGTGGTGGACAGTGTTATAGCAATCAGCCCCAGCATTTT.

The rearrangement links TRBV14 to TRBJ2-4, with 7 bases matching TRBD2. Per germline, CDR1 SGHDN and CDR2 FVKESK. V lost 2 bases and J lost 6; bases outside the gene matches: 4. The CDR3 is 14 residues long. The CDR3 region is CASSQSLAVNIQYF. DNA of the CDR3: TGTGCCAGCAGCCAATCGCTAGCGGTAAACATTCAGTACTTC.

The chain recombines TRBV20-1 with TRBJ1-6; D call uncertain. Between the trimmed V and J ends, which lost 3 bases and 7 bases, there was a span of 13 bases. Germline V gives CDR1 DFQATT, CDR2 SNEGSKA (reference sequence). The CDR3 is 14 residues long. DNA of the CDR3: TGCAGTGCTAGCAGTCCGGGATCGAATTCACCCCTCCACTTT. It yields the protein CSASSPGSNSPLHF.

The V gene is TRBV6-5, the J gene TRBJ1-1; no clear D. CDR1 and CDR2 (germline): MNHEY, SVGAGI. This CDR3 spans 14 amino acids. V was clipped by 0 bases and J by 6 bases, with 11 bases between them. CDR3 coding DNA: TGTGCCAGCAGTTACTCGAGATGGGCACCTGAAGCTTTCTTT. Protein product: CASSYSRWAPEAFF.

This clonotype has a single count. CDR3 residues: CAWGQGDVEPQHF. The CDR3 nucleotides are TGTGCCTGGGGACAGGGGGATGTTGAGCCCCAGCATTTT. This rearrangement joins TRBV30 to TRBJ1-5; TRBD1 aligns across 10 bases. Trimming took 5 bases from V and 8 from J; bases not matched to a gene: 6. The CDR3 loop spans 13 amino acids. Germline V gene sequence: CDR1 GTSNPN, CDR2 SVGIG (reference sequence). The whole variable domain, filled in from reference TRBV30 and TRBJ1-5, reads SQTIHQWPATLVQPVGSPLSLECTVEGTSNPNLYWYRQAAGRGLQLLFYSVGIGQISSEVPQNLSASRPQDRQFILSSKKLLLSDSGFYLCAWGQGDVEPQHFGDGTRLSIL.

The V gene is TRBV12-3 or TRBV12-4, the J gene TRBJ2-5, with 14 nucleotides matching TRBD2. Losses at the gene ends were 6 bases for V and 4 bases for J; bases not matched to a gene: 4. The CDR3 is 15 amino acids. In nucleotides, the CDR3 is TGTGCCAGCAGCCCCGGGACTAGCGGGGGAGAGACCCAGTACTTC. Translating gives CASSPGTSGGETQYF.

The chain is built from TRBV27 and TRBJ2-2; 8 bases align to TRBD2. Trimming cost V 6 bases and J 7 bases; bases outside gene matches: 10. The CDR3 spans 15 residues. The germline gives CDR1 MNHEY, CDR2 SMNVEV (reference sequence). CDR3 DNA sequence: TGTGCCAGCAGCCGTTCCAGCGGGGGAGGCGGGGAGCTGTTTTTT. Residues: CASSRSSGGGGELFF.

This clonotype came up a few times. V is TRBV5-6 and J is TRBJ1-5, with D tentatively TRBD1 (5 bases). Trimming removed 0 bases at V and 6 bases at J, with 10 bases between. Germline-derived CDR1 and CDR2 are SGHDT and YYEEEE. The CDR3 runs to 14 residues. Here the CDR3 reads CASSLGQGGQPQHF. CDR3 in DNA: TGTGCCAGCAGCTTGGGGCAGGGCGGTCAGCCCCAGCATTTT.